The 27 T cell receptor beta chains listed next were all sequenced from one sample in a study of OX40 agonist ivuxolimab in advanced cancers. Profiled with immunoSEQ multiplex PCR; TCRdb holds only in-frame clones, not every one. This table has 50,000 to 65,000 clones, less than 95% appearing once. Material: CD4+ or CD8+ T cells sorted from blood, obtained in a trial of the OX40 agonist ivuxolimab. Every receptor here comes from an adult with an advanced solid tumor such as melanoma, head and neck, liver or kidney cancer.

Here the CDR3 DNA reads TGTGCCAGCAGTGAACCAGAGTACGAGAATAACTATGGCTACACCTTC. This codes for CASSEPEYENNYGYTF. The V call is TRBV2, the J call TRBJ1-2; D uncertain. The CDR3 totals 16 residues. The germline CDR1 and CDR2 sequences are SNHLY and FYNNEI. Trimming stripped 2 bases from V and 1 base from J, with 14 bases between.

The rearrangement uses TRBV19 and TRBJ1-2; a weak D match, TRBD1 (6 bases). Germline assignment: CDR1 LNHDA and CDR2 SQIVND (reference sequence). Trimming cost V 7 bases and J 6 bases, with 9 bases left between them. The CDR3 spans 11 residues. The CDR3 nucleotides are TGTGCCAGTACTAACAGGGATGGCTACACCTTC. Translating gives CASTNRDGYTF.

This clone was recorded a few times. V usage is TRBV4-3 and J usage is TRBJ2-1, with D possibly being TRBD2 (7 bases). Germline V gives CDR1 LGHNA, CDR2 YSLEER. The V end lost 0 bases, the J end lost 3 bases, and 12 bases lay between the germline ends. The CDR3 contains 16 residues. CDR3 region: CASSQDEGGGYNEQFF. In DNA, the CDR3 is TGCGCCAGCAGCCAAGACGAGGGAGGGGGCTACAATGAGCAGTTCTTC.

The gene calls are TRBV5-5 and TRBJ1-1; no reliable D call. V was pared by 4 bases and J by 7 bases, with 14 bases between. CDR3 length equals 13 residues. CDR1 and CDR2 (germline): SGHKS, YYEKEE (reference sequence). The CDR3 DNA sequence: TGTGCCAGCAGCCTGGTCGGGTCCCGTGAAGCTTTCTTT. It specifies CASSLVGSREAFF.

This chain connects TRBV7-8 to TRBJ1-2; a weak D match, TRBD1 (6 bases). The germline V gene encodes CDR1 SGHVS and CDR2 FQNEAQ. This CDR3 is built from 14 residues. The V and J ends lost 7 bases and 2 bases respectively, with 14 bases between them. CDR3 bases: TGTGCCAGCACCCCGCGGGGGACAAACTATGGCTACACCTTC. Translation gives CASTPRGTNYGYTF.

A few counts support this clone. The chain employs TRBV4-3 and TRBJ1-2; D is uncertain. V lost 0 bases and J 2 bases, leaving 10 bases between the germline ends. Germline CDR1 LGHNA, CDR2 YSLEER. CDR3 size: 15 residues. The CDR3 region has the DNA TGCGCCAGCAGCCAAGATCGCACACCGAACTATGGCTACACCTTC. Encoded protein: CASSQDRTPNYGYTF.

The CDR3 reads CAWSVHQETQYF. Written as DNA, the CDR3 is TGTGCCTGGAGTGTACACCAAGAGACCCAGTACTTC. The rearrangement uses TRBV30 and TRBJ2-5; no clear D. Trimming removed 0 bases from V and 0 bases from J, with 2 bases in between. Germline loops: CDR1 GTSNPN, CDR2 SVGIG (reference sequence). There are 12 residues in the CDR3.

A word on this clone: A junction end diverges from the germline sequence, so it may reflect a read error. The chain has TRBV7-9 and TRBJ2-5, with D possibly matching TRBD2 (7 bases). The CDR3 extends over 12 amino acids. The germline CDR1 and CDR2 sequences are SEHNR and FQNEAQ (reference sequence). CDR3 DNA: TGTGCCAGCAGTTTAGGGGGGGACTTGAAGTACTTC. Translating it yields CASSLGGDLKYF.

In this sample, this clone turned up once. The chain links TRBV5-6 to TRBJ1-5; possibly TRBD1 for D (5 bases). The CDR3 is 15 amino acids. Trimming left V 3 bases short and J 0 bases short, with 10 bases between. The germline gives CDR1 SGHDT, CDR2 YYEEEE. CDR3: CASSSRDFSNQPQHF. The CDR3 coding sequence is TGTGCCAGCAGCTCCCGGGACTTTAGCAATCAGCCCCAGCATTTT.

V gene TRBV7-9 combines with J gene TRBJ2-5; no firm D call. The CDR3 has 17 residues. Germline loops: CDR1 SEHNR, CDR2 FQNEAQ (reference sequence). V lost 5 bases to trimming and J lost 4 bases, with 23 bases between them. In DNA form, the CDR3 reads TGTGCCAGCAGCGGGATTATGGTCTCAAGGGATGGAGAGACCCAGTACTTC. Translated: CASSGIMVSRDGETQYF.

The chain combines TRBV4-3 with TRBJ2-2; no clear D gene. Germline CDR1 is LGHNA and CDR2 is YSLEER. This CDR3 has 17 residues. The V and J ends lost 4 bases and 1 base respectively, with 16 bases between them. The DNA for the CDR3 is TGCGCCAGCAGCCCCCTGCCCCCCCCTTTGAACACCGGGGAGCTGTTTTTT. It is translated as CASSPLPPPLNTGELFF.

The rearrangement uses TRBV11-3 and TRBJ2-2; TRBD1 aligns across 11 bases. V dropped 4 bases and J dropped 5; count of bases not matched to a gene: 15. CDR1 is SGHNT and CDR2 is YENEEA in the germline V gene. CDR3 size: 19 residues. The CDR3 region has the DNA TGTGCCAGCAGCTACCGGGACAGGGGGTCCCCGAGGTGGACCGGGGAGCTGTTTTTT. This encodes CASSYRDRGSPRWTGELFF.

This rearrangement joins TRBV28 to TRBJ1-3; D uncertain. The germline V gene encodes CDR1 MDHEN and CDR2 SYDVKM. The ends were cut back, 7 bases at V and 4 bases at J, with 14 bases in the middle. The CDR3 runs 14 residues. The CDR3 region is CASTDNNEGNTIYF. The CDR3 DNA reads TGTGCCAGCACTGACAACAACGAAGGAAACACCATATATTTT.

The rearrangement links TRBV28 to TRBJ2-7; 12 bases match TRBD2. Germline-derived CDR1 and CDR2 are MDHEN and SYDVKM. After removal of 5 bases from V and 4 bases from J, the junction contained 9 bases not matched to a gene. The CDR3 sequence is 16 residues long. The CDR3 nucleotides are TGTGCCAGCAGTCCTCTAGCGGGAGGGCAAAGGTACGAGCAGTACTTC. Residues: CASSPLAGGQRYEQYF.

The gene calls are TRBV19 and TRBJ1-1; TRBD1 is a possible D gene (6 bases). The CDR3 runs 13 residues. Germline V gene lookup returns CDR1 LNHDA and CDR2 SQIVND (reference sequence). Trimming shortened V by 7 bases and J by 3 bases, and 12 bases separated the two germline ends. In nucleotides, the CDR3 is TGTGCCAGTACCCCGGACAGCTACACTGAAGCTTTCTTT. The encoded protein is CASTPDSYTEAFF.

The rearrangement links TRBV27 to TRBJ1-5; D might be TRBD1 (5 bases). With 3 bases removed from V and 5 bases from J, the gap between germline ends came to 8 bases. Germline CDR1 is MNHEY and CDR2 is SMNVEV (reference sequence). The CDR3 extends over 13 amino acids. CDR3 DNA sequence: TGTGCCAGCAGTTTTGGGGGGGATCAGCCCCAGCATTTT. Translation gives CASSFGGDQPQHF.

The genes are TRBV14 and TRBJ1-4; D ambiguous. CDR1 and CDR2 from the germline V gene are SGHDN and FVKESK. This CDR3 region has 15 residues. The V end lost 4 bases, the J end lost 8 bases, and 17 bases lay between the germline ends. The CDR3, as DNA: TGTGCCAGCAGCCCGAGAATAAATGTGGGGGAAAAACTGTTTTTT. Amino acid sequence: CASSPRINVGEKLFF.

V usage is TRBV19 and J usage is TRBJ1-5, with no clear D. V lost 1 base and J 1 base, leaving 11 bases between the germline ends. Germline lookup yields CDR1 LNHDA and CDR2 SQIVND (reference sequence). The CDR3 is made up of 16 amino acids. The CDR3 DNA is TGTGCCAGTAGTATAGGTTCAGCCTACAGCAATCAGCCCCAGCATTTT. This gives the protein CASSIGSAYSNQPQHF.

The J gene is TRBJ1-5, the V gene TRBV7-6, with 9 bases identical to TRBD1. V trimming: 3 bases; J trimming: 2 bases; junction bases outside the gene matches: 5. The germline V gene has CDR1 SGHVS and CDR2 FNYEAQ. This CDR3 contains 16 residues. The CDR3 coding sequence is TGTGCCAGCAGCTTGTACAGGGGGCCGGGCAATCAGCCCCAGCATTTT. Its translation is CASSLYRGPGNQPQHF.

This clone came up a few times. The chain has TRBV6-5 and TRBJ1-5, with 7 bases that match TRBD1. The germline V gene has CDR1 MNHEY and CDR2 SVGAGI. V was clipped by 8 bases and J by 7 bases; unmatched bases: 5. The CDR3 contains 12 residues. This CDR3 reads CASAYRGQPQHF. For the CDR3, the DNA is TGTGCCAGCGCCTACAGGGGACAGCCCCAGCATTTT.

This chain uses TRBV28 with TRBJ2-7; D is uncertain. The CDR3 is made up of 11 amino acids. From germline, CDR1 is MDHEN and CDR2 SYDVKM. The V end lost 7 bases, the J end lost 6 bases, and 10 bases lay between the germline ends. The chain's CDR3 is CASTRGSEQYF. The CDR3, as DNA: TGTGCCAGCACCCGTGGATCCGAGCAGTACTTC.

V and J are TRBV5-6 and TRBJ1-6, with 7 positions matching TRBD1. The CDR3 is 18 amino acids. The V gene end was trimmed by 4 bases and the J gene end by 0 bases; junction bases not matched to a gene: 10. In germline, CDR1 is SGHDT, CDR2 YYEEEE. The CDR3 spells CASSGGTAASSYNSPLHF. The CDR3 bases are TGTGCCAGCAGCGGCGGGACAGCAGCCAGCTCCTATAATTCACCCCTCCACTTT.

The V call is TRBV28, the J call TRBJ2-1; D is uncertain. The CDR3 contains 13 residues. Trimming pared 3 bases from V and 8 bases from J, leaving 11 bases between. CDR1 is MDHEN, CDR2 SYDVKM, per germline. The CDR3 DNA reads as TGTGCCAGCAGTTTGGAGACCCCCGATGAGCAGTTCTTC. This encodes CASSLETPDEQFF.

The gene calls are TRBV5-4 and TRBJ1-2; no clear D gene. Germline-derived CDR1 and CDR2 are SGHNT and YYREEE (reference sequence). The CDR3 has 14 amino acids. V dropped 4 bases and J dropped 5 bases, with 15 bases sitting between them. Here the CDR3 DNA reads TGTGCCAGCAGCACCGGGGAGATTAGGTATGGCTACACCTTC. This translates into CASSTGEIRYGYTF.

This chain uses TRBV25-1 with TRBJ1-1; no firm D call. V lost 2 bases, J lost 2 bases, and 6 bases lay in between. The CDR3 is 13 residues long. Germline V CDR1 and CDR2: MGHDK, SYGVNS. The DNA of the CDR3 is TGTGCCAGCAGTGAACTCTTAAACACTGAAGCTTTCTTT. Protein sequence: CASSELLNTEAFF.

In nucleotides, the CDR3 is TGTGCCAGCAGCGTAGCGGGAAATGGCTACACCTTC. Protein sequence: CASSVAGNGYTF. V usage is TRBV9 and J usage is TRBJ1-2, with unresolved D. V lost 0 bases to trimming and J lost 6 bases, with 6 bases between them. CDR1 SGDLS and CDR2 YYNGEE come from the germline V gene. CDR3 length: 12 amino acids.

The V gene is TRBV14, the J gene TRBJ2-5; 9 bases are a match to TRBD1. This CDR3 contains 15 residues. CDR1 is SGHDN, CDR2 FVKESK, per germline. Trimming removed 5 bases from V and 5 bases from J; junction bases left unmatched: 9. CDR3 coding DNA: TGTGCCAGCAGCGGCGGGACAGGGAATTGGGAGACCCAGTACTTC. This codes for CASSGGTGNWETQYF.